This T cell receptor beta chain derives from a study of beta chain features in type 1 diabetes. To note about this clone: Its specificity is not known. Other DNA sequences in this specimen translate into the identical CDR3.

Study outcomes and limitations: A definitive answer on HLA type influencing TCRB rearrangement was not reached here. Shortening of TCRB CDR3s, moderate but significant, appeared in all four CD4+ subsets of Type 1 diabetes patients. Although PCR might favor shorter templates, it would do so equally in patients and controls.

Sequenced material consisted of expressed TCRB transcripts (all of the isolated RNA was reverse transcribed). Only in-frame clones appear in the TCRdb table, and some are missing; sequencing was by immunoSEQ multiplex PCR. The table has about 650,000 clones, around 12% seen once. Trimming took off 9 bases at V and 8 bases at J, with 13 bases between the two ends. Germline assignment: CDR1 MNHEY and CDR2 SVGAGI. This CDR3 region has 11 residues. One heparinised draw of blood, averaging roughly 110 mL, came from each donor. This clonotype was sampled from a man between 25 and 39 years old with type 1 diabetes. This chain uses TRBV6-5 with TRBJ1-2; D not certain. The specimen sequenced was naive CD4+ T cells from blood. CDR3 loop: CASRQGRGYTF. In DNA form, the CDR3 reads TGTGCCAGTAGACAAGGGAGAGGCTACACCTTC.